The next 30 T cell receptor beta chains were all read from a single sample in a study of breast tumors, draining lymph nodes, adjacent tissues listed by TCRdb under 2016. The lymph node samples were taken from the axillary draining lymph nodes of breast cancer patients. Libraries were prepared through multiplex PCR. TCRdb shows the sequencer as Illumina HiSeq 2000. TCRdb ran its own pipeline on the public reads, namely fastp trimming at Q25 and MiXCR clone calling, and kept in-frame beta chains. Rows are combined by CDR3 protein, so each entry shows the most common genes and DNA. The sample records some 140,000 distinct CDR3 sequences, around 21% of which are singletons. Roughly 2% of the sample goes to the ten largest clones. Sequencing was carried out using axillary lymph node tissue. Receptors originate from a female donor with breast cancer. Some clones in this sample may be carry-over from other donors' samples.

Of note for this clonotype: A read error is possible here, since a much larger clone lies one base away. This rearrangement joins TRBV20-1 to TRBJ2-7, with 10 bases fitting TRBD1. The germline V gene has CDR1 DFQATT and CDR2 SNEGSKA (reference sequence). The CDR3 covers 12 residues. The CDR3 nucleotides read TGCAGTGCAAGGGACAGGGGCTACGAGCGGTACTTC. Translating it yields CSARDRGYERYF.

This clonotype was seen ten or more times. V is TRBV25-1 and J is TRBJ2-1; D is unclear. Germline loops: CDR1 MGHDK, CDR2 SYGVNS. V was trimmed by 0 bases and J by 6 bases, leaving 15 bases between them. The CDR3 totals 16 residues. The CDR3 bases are TGTGCCAGCAGTGAATATAGTATCACAAGGCTCAATGAGCAGTTCTTC. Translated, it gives CASSEYSITRLNEQFF.

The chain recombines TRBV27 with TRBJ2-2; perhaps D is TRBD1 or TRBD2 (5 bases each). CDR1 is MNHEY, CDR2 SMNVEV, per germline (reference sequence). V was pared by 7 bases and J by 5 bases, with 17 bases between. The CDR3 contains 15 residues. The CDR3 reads CASNWGGGPTGELFF. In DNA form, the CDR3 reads TGTGCCAGCAATTGGGGCGGCGGGCCGACCGGGGAGCTGTTTTTT.

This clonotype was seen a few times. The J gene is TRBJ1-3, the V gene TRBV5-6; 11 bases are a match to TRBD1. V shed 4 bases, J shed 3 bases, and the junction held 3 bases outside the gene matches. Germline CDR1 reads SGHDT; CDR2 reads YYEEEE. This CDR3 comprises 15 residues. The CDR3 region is CASSLDRGLGNTIYF. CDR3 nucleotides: TGTGCCAGCAGCCTGGACAGGGGGCTTGGAAACACCATATATTTT.

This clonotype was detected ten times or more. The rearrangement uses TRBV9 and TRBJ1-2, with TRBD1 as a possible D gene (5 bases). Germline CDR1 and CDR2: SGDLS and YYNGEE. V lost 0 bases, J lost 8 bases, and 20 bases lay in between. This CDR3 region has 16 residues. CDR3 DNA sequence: TGTGCCAGCAGCGTAGGGAGGGGACGGAATCTAAGGGGCTACACCTTC. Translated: CASSVGRGRNLRGYTF.

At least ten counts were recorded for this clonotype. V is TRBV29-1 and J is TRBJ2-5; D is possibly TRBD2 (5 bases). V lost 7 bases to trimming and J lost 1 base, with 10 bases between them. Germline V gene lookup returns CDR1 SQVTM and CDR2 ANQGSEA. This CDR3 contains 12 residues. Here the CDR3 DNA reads TGCAGCGCCGGGGTCCTCCAAGAGACCCAGTACTTC. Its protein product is CSAGVLQETQYF. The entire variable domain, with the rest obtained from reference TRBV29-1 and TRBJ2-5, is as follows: SAVISQKPSRDICQRGTSLTIQCQVDSQVTMMFWYRQQPGQSLTLIATANQGSEATYESGFVIDKFPISRPNLTFSTLTVSNMSPEDSSIYLCSAGVLQETQYFGPGTRLLVL.

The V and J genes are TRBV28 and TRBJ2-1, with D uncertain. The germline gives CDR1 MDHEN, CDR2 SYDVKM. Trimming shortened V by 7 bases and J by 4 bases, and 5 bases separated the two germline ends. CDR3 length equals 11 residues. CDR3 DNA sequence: TGTGCCAGCACCCTATACAATGAGCAGTTCTTC. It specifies CASTLYNEQFF.

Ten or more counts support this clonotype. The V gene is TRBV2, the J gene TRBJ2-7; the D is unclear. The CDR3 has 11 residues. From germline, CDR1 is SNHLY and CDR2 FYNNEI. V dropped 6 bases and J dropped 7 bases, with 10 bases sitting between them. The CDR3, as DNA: TGTGCCAGCAGCCCCCTCTGGGAGCAGTACTTC. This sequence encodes CASSPLWEQYF.

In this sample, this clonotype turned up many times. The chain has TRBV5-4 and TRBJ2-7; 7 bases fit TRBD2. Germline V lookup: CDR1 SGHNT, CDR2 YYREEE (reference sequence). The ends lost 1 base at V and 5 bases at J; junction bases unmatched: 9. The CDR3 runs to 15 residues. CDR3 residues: CASSLWGGRDHEQYF. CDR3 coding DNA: TGTGCCAGCAGCTTGTGGGGGGGGAGGGACCACGAGCAGTACTTC.

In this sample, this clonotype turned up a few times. The CDR3 loop is CASGGEEDYGYTF. For the CDR3, the DNA is TGTGCCAGCGGAGGGGAGGAGGACTATGGCTACACCTTC. This chain links TRBV28 with TRBJ1-2, with D possibly matching TRBD1 (5 bases). The germline gives CDR1 MDHEN, CDR2 SYDVKM. V was shortened by 8 bases and J by 3 bases, with 13 bases between the two germline ends. This CDR3 is built from 13 residues.

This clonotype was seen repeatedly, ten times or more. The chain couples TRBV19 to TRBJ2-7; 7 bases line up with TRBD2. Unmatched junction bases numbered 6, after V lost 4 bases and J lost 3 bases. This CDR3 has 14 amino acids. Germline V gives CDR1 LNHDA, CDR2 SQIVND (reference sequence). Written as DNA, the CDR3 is TGTGCCAGTAGTAGCGGGAGCACCCTCTACGAGCAGTACTTC. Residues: CASSSGSTLYEQYF. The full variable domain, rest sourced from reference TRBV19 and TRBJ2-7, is DGGITQSPKYLFRKEGQNVTLSCEQNLNHDAMYWYRQDPGQGLRLIYYSQIVNDFQKGDIAEGYSVSREKKESFPLTVTSAQKNPTAFYLCASSSGSTLYEQYFGPGTRLTVT.

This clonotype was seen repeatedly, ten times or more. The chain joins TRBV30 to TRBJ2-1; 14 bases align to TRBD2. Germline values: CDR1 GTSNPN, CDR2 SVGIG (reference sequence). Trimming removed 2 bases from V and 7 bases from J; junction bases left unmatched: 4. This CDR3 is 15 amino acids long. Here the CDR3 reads CAWSSGLAGVNEQFF. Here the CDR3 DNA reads TGTGCCTGGAGTTCGGGACTAGCGGGAGTTAATGAGCAGTTCTTC.

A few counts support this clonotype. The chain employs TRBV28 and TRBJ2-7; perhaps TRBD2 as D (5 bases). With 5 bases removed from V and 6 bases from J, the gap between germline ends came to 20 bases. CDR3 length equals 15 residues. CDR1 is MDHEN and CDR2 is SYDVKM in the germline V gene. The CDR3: CASSPLGSATSEQYF. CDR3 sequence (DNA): TGTGCCAGCAGTCCCCTGGGGAGCGCCACTTCCGAGCAGTACTTC. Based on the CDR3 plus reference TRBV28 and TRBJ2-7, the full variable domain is DVKVTQSSRYLVKRTGEKVFLECVQDMDHENMFWYRQDPGLGLRLIYFSYDVKMKEKGDIPEGYSVSREKKERFSLILESASTNQTSMYLCASSPLGSATSEQYFGPGTRLTVT.

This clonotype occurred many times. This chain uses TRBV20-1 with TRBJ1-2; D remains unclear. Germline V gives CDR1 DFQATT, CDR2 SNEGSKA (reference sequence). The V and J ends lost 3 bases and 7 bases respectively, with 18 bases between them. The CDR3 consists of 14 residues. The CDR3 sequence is CSARTPARILGYTF. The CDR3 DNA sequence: TGCAGTGCTAGGACGCCAGCCCGAATCCTTGGCTACACCTTC.

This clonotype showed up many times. The CDR3 DNA follows: TGTGCCAGCAGCTTGGGGACAGTGGATGGCTACACCTTC. Translating gives CASSLGTVDGYTF. The V gene is TRBV13, the J gene TRBJ1-2; 7 bases are a match to TRBD1. There are 13 residues in the CDR3. Trimming cost V 3 bases and J 6 bases; bases outside gene matches: 4. CDR1 is PRHDT and CDR2 is FYEKMQ in the germline V gene (reference sequence).

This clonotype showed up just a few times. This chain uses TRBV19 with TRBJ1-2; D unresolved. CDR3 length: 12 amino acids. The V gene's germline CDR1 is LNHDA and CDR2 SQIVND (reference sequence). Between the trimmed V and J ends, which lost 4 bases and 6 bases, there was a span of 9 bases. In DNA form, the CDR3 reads TGTGCCAGTAGTAGAGGTTTCGATGGCTACACCTTC. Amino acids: CASSRGFDGYTF.

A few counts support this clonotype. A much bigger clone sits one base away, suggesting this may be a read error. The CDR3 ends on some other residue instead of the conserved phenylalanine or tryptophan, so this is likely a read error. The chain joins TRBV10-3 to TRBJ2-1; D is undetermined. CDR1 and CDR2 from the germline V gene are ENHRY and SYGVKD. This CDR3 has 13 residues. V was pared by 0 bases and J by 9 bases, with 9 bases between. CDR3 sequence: CAISESTQGEQFL. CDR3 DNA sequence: TGTGCCATCAGTGAGTCGACGCAAGGTGAGCAGTTCCTC.

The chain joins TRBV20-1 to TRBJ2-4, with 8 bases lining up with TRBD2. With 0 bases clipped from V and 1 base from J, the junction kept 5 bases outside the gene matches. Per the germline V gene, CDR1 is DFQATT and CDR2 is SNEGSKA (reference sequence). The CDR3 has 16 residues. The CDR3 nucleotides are TGCAGTGCTAGAGACCGGGGGGGACCGGCCAAAAACATTCAGTACTTC. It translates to CSARDRGGPAKNIQYF.

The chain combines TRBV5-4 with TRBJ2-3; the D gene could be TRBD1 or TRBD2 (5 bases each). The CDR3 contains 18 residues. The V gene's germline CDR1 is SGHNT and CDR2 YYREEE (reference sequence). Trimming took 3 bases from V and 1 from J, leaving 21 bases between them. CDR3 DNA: TGTGCCAGCAGCTACCCGGGGAGTTCAGGGCTACGCACAGATACGCAGTATTTT. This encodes CASSYPGSSGLRTDTQYF.

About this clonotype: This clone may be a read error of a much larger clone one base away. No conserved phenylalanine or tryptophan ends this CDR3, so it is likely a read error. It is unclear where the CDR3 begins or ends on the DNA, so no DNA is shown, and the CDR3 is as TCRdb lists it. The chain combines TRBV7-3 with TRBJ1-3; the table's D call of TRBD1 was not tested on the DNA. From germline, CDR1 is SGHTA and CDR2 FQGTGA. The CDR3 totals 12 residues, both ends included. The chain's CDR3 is CASSLTTGTPSL.

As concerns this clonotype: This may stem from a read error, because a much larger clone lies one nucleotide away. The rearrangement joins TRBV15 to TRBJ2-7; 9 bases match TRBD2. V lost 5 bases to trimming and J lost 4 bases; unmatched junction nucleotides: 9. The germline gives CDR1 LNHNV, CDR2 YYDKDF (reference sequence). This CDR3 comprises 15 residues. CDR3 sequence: CATSGSGSIGYEQYF. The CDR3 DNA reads TGTGCCACCAGCGGTAGCGGGAGCATCGGGTACGAGCAGTACTTC.

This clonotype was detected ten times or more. CDR3 coding DNA: TGTGCCAGCAGTGAATCAGACACGGGGAATTCACCCCTCCACTTT. As protein: CASSESDTGNSPLHF. The chain recombines TRBV2 with TRBJ1-6; D remains unclear. Germline-derived CDR1 and CDR2 are SNHLY and FYNNEI. The CDR3 is made up of 15 amino acids. Trimming stripped 2 bases from V and 7 bases from J, with 12 bases between. The full variable domain, its missing parts supplied by reference TRBV2 and TRBJ1-6, is EPEVTQTPSHQVTQMGQEVILRCVPISNHLYFYWYRQILGQKVEFLVSFYNNEISEKSEIFDDQFSVERPDGSNFTLKIRSTKLEDSAMYFCASSESDTGNSPLHFGNGTRLTVT.

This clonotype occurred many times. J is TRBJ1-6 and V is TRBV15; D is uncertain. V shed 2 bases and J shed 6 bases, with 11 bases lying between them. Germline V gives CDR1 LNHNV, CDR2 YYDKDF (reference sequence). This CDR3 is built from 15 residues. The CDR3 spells CATSRLQAANSPLHF. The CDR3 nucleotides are TGTGCCACCAGCAGATTGCAGGCGGCTAATTCACCCCTCCACTTT.

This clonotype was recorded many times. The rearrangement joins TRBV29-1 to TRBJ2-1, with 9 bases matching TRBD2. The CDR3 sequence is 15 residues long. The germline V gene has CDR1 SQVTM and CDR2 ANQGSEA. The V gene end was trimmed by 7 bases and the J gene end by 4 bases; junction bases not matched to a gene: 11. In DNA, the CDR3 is TGCAGCGGCTATAGCGGGAGCCGGGGGTACAATGAGCAGTTCTTC. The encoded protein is CSGYSGSRGYNEQFF.

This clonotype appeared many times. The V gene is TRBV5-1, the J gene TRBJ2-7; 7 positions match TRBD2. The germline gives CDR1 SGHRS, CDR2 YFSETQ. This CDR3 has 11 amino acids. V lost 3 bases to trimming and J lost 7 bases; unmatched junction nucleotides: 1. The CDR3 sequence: CASSWGGEQYF. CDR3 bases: TGCGCCAGCAGCTGGGGGGGGGAGCAGTACTTC.

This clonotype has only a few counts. CDR3 loop: CASSPRAGLARNEQFF. CDR3 in DNA: TGTGCCAGCAGCCCTCGGGCGGGACTAGCCAGAAATGAGCAGTTCTTC. The chain uses TRBV3-1 and TRBJ2-1; 9 positions match TRBD2. Germline trimming cut 4 bases from V and 7 bases from J; bases unmatched to any gene: 11. The CDR3 sequence is 16 residues long. Per germline, CDR1 LGHDT and CDR2 YNNKEL (reference sequence).

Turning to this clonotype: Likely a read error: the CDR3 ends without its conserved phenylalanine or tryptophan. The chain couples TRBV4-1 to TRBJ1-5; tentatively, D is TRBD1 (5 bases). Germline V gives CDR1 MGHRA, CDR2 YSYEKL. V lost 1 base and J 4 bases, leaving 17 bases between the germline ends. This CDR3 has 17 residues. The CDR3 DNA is TGCGCCAGCAGCCAAGGTTTCGGACACACAGGTAATCAGCCCCAGCATCTT. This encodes CASSQGFGHTGNQPQHL.

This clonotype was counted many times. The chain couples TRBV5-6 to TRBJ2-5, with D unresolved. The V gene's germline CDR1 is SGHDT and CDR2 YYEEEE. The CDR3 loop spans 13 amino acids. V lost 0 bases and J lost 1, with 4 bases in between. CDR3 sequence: CASSLGSQETQYF. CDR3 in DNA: TGTGCCAGCAGCTTGGGTAGCCAAGAGACCCAGTACTTC.

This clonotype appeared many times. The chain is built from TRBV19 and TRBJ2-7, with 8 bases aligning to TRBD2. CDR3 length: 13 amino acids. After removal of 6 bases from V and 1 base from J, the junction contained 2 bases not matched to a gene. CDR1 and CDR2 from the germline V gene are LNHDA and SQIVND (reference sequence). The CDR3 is CASRAGGSYEQYF. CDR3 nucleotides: TGTGCCAGTAGGGCGGGAGGATCCTACGAGCAGTACTTC.

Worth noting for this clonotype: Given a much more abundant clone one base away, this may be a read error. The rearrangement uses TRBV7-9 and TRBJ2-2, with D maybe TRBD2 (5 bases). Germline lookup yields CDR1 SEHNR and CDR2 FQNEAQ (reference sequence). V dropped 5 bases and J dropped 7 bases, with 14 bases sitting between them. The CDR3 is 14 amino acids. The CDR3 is CASSSTRVSGELFF. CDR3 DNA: TGTGCCAGCAGCAGCACTAGAGTCAGCGGGGAGCTGTTTTTT. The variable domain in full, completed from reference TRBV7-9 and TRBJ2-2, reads DTGVSQNPRHKITKRGQNVTFRCDPISEHNRLYWYRQTLGQGPEFLTYFQNEAQLEKSRLLSDRFSAERPKGSFSTLEIQRTEQGDSAMYLCASSSTRVSGELFFGEGSRLTVL.